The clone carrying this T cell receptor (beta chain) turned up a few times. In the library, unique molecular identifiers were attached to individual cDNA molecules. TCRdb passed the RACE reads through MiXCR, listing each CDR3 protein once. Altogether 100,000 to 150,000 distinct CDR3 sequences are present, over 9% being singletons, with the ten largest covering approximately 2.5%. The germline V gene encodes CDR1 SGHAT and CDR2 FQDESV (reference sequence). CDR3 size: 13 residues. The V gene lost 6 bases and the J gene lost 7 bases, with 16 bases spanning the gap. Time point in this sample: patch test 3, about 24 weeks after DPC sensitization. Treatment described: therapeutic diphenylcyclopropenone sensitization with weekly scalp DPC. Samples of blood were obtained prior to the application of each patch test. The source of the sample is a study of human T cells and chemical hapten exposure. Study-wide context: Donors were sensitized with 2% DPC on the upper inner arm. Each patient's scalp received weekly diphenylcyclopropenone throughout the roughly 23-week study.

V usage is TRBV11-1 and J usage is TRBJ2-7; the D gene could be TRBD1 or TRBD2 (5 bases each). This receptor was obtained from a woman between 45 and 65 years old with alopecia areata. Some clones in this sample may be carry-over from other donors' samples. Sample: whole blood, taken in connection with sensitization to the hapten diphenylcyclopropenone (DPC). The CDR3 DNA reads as TGTGCCAGCAGAGGGGACGGGATCCGGGAGCAGTACTTC. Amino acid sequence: CASRGDGIREQYF.